This is a list of T cell receptor beta chains from one sample in a study of T-cell memory formation after mild COVID-19. TCRdb passed the 5' RACE reads through MiXCR, listing each CDR3 protein once. The table shows around 420,000 distinct CDR3 sequences, with around 24% occurring only once. The sample comprised PBMCs or a T cell subset sorted from them (not recorded which). These receptors all come from an adult woman who had mild COVID-19 (a few samples of this study predate the infection). Cell type and time point are not known. CDR3s include the opening cysteine and the closing phenylalanine or tryptophan. Clone size is stated in some rows and not others, as once, few, many or a class when expanded.

>.|TRBV20-1|TRBJ2-7
CSASDAITGAYEQYF
>few|TRBV7-7|TRBJ2-1
CASSLAHRRVKVFNEQFF
>many|TRBV24-1|TRBJ2-5
CATSESGRDEETQYF
>few|TRBV3-1|TRBJ2-7
CASSQGGGREQYF
>few|TRBV6-5|TRBJ2-6
CASSTRLAGAGANVLTF
>.|TRBV5-1|TRBJ2-2
CASSLGLAGANTGELFF
>few|TRBV7-6|TRBJ1-1
CASSLRGEDTEAFF
>.|TRBV14|TRBJ2-1
CASSQGLAGDSYNEQFF
>.|TRBV7-9|TRBJ2-3
CASSLGGRDTDTQYF
>few|TRBV7-6|TRBJ2-7
CASSLVAGEAGGEQYF
>few|TRBV5-1|TRBJ2-3
CASSLGSQTDTQYF
>.|TRBV24-1|TRBJ2-7
CATSDSRSGPAVEQYF
>.|TRBV10-3|TRBJ2-7
CAIRSSGLNANEQYF
>many|TRBV20-1|TRBJ2-2
CSARDHGTGDTGELFF
>few|TRBV20-1|TRBJ1-4
CSARDHHRGSEKLFF
>.|TRBV18|TRBJ2-7
CASSPPGLEEQYF
>few|TRBV7-9|TRBJ2-7
CASSSHRDGPYEQYF
>many|TRBV3-1|TRBJ2-3
CASSIRDRAHDTQYF
>.|TRBV5-1|TRBJ1-4
CASSLRTTNEKLFF
>.|TRBV7-9|TRBJ1-1
CASSPAWATEAFF
>.|TRBV24-1|TRBJ1-1
CATSGTGGNTEAFF
>few|TRBV15|TRBJ1-5
CATSRAPGQPQHF
>few|TRBV20-1|TRBJ1-1
CSARGHLNTEAFF
>.|TRBV7-2|TRBJ2-7
CASSRIGGTIDEQYF
>.|TRBV3-1|TRBJ2-3
CASSRTSGSGDTQYF
>.|TRBV12-3/TRBV12-4|TRBJ1-5
CASSLHESNQPQHF
>few|TRBV4-2|TRBJ1-2
CASSQADTGFYGYTF
>.|TRBV11-2|TRBJ1-2
CASSLDPDGTDGGYTF
>.|TRBV24-1|TRBJ1-1
CATSENDRFTEAFF
>many|TRBV7-8|TRBJ2-7
CASSPTGGVAYEQYF
>.|TRBV28|TRBJ1-1
CASSSIGQGWTEAFF
>.|TRBV24-1|TRBJ2-3
CATSDQTRTSTDTQYF
>.|TRBV6-1|TRBJ2-3
CASSDHAGRTDTQYF
>once|TRBV20-1|TRBJ2-1
CSAREFRDLNEQFF
>.|TRBV29-1|TRBJ2-2
CSVTSGTGELFF
>.|TRBV20-1|TRBJ1-1
CSAPAYQGARGRNTEAFF
>many|TRBV6-1|TRBJ2-7
CASLSGGASDEQYF
>.|TRBV7-8|TRBJ1-4
CASSYGAGTGGEKLFF
>.|TRBV4-3|TRBJ2-5
CASSQLAGGGETQYF
>.|TRBV9|TRBJ2-1
CASSVLTGGSYNEQFF
>.|TRBV4-1|TRBJ2-1
CASSPRQGSPINEQFF
>.|TRBV7-2|TRBJ2-3
CASSPYGGRSDTQYF
>.|TRBV12-3/TRBV12-4|TRBJ2-3
CASSSGGASGRTQYF
>few|TRBV3-1|TRBJ1-1
CASSQDTRQGMNTEAFF
>few|TRBV5-1|TRBJ1-1
CASSLVGGGDEAFF
>.|TRBV7-9|TRBJ1-1
CASSLSLVNGGEAFF
>.|TRBV12-3/TRBV12-4|TRBJ2-1
CASRYAGVYNEQFF
>few|TRBV5-1|TRBJ2-3
CASSFGGGSDTQYF
>few|TRBV2|TRBJ2-7
CASRDRARDEQYF
>.|TRBV5-6|TRBJ2-7
CASSIDRATYEQYF
>once|TRBV9|TRBJ1-1
CASSATGQTNTEAFF
>.|TRBV3-1|TRBJ2-2
CASSFAGTGGTGELFF
>.|TRBV4-1|TRBJ2-7
CASSHGTGGKNYEQYF
>few|TRBV4-1|TRBJ2-7
CASSWTSLSYEQYF